This T cell receptor beta chain emerged from a study of shared clonotypes between healthy human individuals. Study-level points and caveats: Clonotypes shared by all four donors outscored non-shared clonotypes in generation probability.

Donors were healthy HIV-negative adults without recently reported acute infections or vaccinations. On this clone: Antigen unknown.

The germline gives CDR1 SGHRS, CDR2 YFSETQ. Trimming took 3 bases from V and 3 from J; bases not matched to a gene: 8. This CDR3 contains 15 residues. The data were produced by immunoSEQ multiplex PCR, yet TCRdb's version contains in-frame clones alone and is incomplete. The table has a few million clones, roughly 90% seen once. J is TRBJ1-2 and V is TRBV5-1; the match to TRBD1 covers 7 bases. The sample was naive CD4+ T cells from PBMCs. Subset reported: CD45RA+ positively selected. The TCR was taken from a man aged 18 to 30 in good health. Some clones in this sample may be carry-over from other donors' samples. CDR3 coding DNA: TGCGCCAGCAGCTCCGAGACAGGGTCTGACTATGGCTACACCTTC. Amino acids: CASSSETGSDYGYTF.